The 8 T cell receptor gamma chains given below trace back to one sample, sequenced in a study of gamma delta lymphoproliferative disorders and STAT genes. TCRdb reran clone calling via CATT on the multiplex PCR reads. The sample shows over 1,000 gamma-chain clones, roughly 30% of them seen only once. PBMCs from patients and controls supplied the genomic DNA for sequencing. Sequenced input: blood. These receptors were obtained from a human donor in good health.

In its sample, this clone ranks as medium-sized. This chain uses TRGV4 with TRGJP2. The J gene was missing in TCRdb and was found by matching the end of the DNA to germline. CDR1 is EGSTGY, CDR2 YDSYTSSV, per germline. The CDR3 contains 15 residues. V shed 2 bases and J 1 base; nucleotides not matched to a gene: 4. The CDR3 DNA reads TGTGCCACCTGGGATGATCCTAGTAGTGATTGGATCAAGACGTTT. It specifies CATWDDPSSDWIKTF.

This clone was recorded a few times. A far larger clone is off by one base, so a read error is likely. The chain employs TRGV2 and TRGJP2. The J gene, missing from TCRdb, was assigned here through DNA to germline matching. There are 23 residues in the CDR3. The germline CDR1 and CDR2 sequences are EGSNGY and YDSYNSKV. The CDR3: CANWGQTLAHMAGLYSSDWIKTF. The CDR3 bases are TGTGCCAACTGGGGCCAGACTTTGGCCCATATGGCCGGACTTTATAGTAGTGATTGGATCAAGACGTTT.

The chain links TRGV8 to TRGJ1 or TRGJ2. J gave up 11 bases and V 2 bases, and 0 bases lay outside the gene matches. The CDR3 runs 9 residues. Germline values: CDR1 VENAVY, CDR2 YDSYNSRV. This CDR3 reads CATWDKKLF. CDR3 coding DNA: TGTGCCACCTGGGATAAGAAACTCTTT.

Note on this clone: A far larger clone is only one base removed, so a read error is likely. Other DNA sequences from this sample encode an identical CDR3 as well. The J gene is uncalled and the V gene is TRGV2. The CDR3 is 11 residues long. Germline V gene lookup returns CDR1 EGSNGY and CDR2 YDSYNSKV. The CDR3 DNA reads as TGTGCCACCTGGGACCCGAGGAGGGAACTCTTT. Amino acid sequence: CATWDPRRELF.

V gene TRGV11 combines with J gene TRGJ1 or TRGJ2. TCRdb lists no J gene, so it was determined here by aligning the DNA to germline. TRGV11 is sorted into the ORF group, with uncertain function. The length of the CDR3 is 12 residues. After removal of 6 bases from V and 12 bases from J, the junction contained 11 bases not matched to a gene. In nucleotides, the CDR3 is TGTGCCTGCTGGATTGGGCCCCTTGGGAAACTCTTT. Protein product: CACWIGPLGKLF.

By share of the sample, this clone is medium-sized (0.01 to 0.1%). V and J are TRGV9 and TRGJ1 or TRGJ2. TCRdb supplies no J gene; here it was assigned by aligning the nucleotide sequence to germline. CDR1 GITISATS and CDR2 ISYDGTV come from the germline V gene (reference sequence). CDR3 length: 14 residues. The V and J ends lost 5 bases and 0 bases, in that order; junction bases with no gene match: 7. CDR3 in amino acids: CALWGVRNYYKKLF. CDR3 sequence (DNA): TGTGCCTTGTGGGGGGTACGGAATTATTATAAGAAACTCTTT.

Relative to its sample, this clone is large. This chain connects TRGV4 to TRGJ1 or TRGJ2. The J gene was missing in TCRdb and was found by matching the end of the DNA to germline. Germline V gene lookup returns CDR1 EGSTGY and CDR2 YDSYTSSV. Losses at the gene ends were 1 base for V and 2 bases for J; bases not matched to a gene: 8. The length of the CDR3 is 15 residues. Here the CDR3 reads CATWDGNRDYYKKLF. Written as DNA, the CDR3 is TGTGCCACCTGGGATGGCAACAGGGATTATTATAAGAAACTCTTT.

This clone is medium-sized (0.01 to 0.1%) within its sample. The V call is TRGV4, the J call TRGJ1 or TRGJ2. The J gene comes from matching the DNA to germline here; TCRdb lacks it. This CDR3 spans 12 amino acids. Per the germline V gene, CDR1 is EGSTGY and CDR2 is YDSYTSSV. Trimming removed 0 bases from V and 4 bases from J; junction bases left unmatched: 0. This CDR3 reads CATWDGYYKKLF. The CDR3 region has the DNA TGTGCCACCTGGGATGGGTATTATAAGAAACTCTTT.